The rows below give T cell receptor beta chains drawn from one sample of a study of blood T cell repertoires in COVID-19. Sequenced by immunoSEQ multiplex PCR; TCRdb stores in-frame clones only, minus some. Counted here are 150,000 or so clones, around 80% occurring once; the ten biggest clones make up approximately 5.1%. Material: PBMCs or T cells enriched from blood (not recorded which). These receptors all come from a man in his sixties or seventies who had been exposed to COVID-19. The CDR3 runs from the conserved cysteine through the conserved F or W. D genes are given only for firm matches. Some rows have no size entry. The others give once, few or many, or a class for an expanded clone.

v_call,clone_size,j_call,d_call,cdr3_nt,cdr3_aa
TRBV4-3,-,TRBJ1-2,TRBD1,TGCGCCAGCGCTTCAGGACAGGGACGGGATGGCTACACCTTC,CASASGQGRDGYTF
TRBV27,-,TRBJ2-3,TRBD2,TGTGCCAGCAGGAAAAGGAGCGGGGGGTACACAGATACGCAGTATTTT,CASRKRSGGYTDTQYF
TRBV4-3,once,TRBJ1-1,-,TGCGCCAGCAGCCAAGACAGGGACACTGAAGCTTTCTTT,CASSQDRDTEAFF
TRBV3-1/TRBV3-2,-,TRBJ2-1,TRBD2,TGTGCCAGCAGCCAAGATTCGGGCCTAGCGGGGGGCTCCATGCAGTTCTTC,CASSQDSGLAGGSMQFF
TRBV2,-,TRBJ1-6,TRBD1,TGTGCCAGCAGTGAGGGGGGCAGGGGGTATTCACCCCTCCACTTT,CASSEGGRGYSPLHF
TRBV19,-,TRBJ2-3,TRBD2,TGTGCCAGTAGTAGGACTAGCGGGAGGGGCACAGATACGCAGTATTTT,CASSRTSGRGTDTQYF
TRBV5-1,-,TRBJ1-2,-,TGCGCCAGCAGCCCCACGACAGGTGTAGGCTATGGCTACACCTTC,CASSPTTGVGYGYTF
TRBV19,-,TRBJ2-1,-,TGTGCCAGTAGTATAGGTTGGAGCTCCTACAATGAGCAGTTCTTC,CASSIGWSSYNEQFF
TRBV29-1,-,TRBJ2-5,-,TGCAGCGTTACCCGGGTCAGGGGAGAGACCCAGTACTTC,CSVTRVRGETQYF
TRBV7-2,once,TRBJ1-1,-,TGTGCCAGCAGCCAACGGGTCTCGGGAACTGAAGCTTTCTTT,CASSQRVSGTEAFF
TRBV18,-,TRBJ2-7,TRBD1,TGTGCCAGCTCCCAGGGACAGGGGTTCTACGAGCAGTACTTC,CASSQGQGFYEQYF
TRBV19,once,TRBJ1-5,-,TGTGCCAGTAGTATATTGAGTGACAATCAGCCCCAGCATTTT,CASSILSDNQPQHF
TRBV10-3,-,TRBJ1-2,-,TGTGCCATCACCCGAGACACGTCCAACTATGGCTACACCTTC,CAITRDTSNYGYTF
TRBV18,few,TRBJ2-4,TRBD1,TGTGCCAGCTCACCACTTGGACAGGGGTCGACCAAAAACATTCAGTACTTC,CASSPLGQGSTKNIQYF
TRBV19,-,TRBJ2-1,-,TGTGCCAGTAGCCCCCAGCCTATAGCGACCAGCTCCTACAATGAGCAGTTCTTC,CASSPQPIATSSYNEQFF
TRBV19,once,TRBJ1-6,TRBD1,TGTGCCAGTAATTCCGGGACAGGGGCCAACAATTCACCCCTCCACTTT,CASNSGTGANNSPLHF
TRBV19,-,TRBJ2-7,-,TGTGCCAGTAGTGTCGATCCGACAGCTTACGAGCAGTACTTC,CASSVDPTAYEQYF
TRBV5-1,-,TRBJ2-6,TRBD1,TGCGCCAGCAGCTTGGGGGGACAGTCTCTTGGGGCCAACGTCCTGACTTTC,CASSLGGQSLGANVLTF
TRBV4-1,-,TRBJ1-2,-,TGCGCCAGCAGCCTCCCGACAGGCGTAAAGGGTGGCTACACCTTC,CASSLPTGVKGGYTF
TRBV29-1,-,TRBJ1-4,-,TGCAGCGTTAGTCGGGATAATGAAAAACTGTTTTTT,CSVSRDNEKLFF
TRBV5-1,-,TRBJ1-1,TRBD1,TGCGCCAGCAGCTCTAGACAGGGCTTGAACACTGAAGCTTTCTTT,CASSSRQGLNTEAFF
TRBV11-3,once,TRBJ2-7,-,TGTGCCAGCAGCTTACAGGGATCCTACGAGCAGTACTTC,CASSLQGSYEQYF
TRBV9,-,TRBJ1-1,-,TGTGCCAGCAGCGTGCGCCTGAACACTGAAGCTTTCTTT,CASSVRLNTEAFF
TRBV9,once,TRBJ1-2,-,TGTGCCAGCAGCGTACAGGCTCAGAATGGCTACACCTTC,CASSVQAQNGYTF
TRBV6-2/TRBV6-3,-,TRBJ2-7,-,TGTGCCAGCAGTTACGCGGGACCTTCCTACGAGCAGTACTTC,CASSYAGPSYEQYF
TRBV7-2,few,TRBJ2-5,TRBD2,TGTGCCAGCAGCTCCAGGGGACTAGCGACTCAAGAGACCCAGTACTTC,CASSSRGLATQETQYF
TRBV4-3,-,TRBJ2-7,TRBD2,TGCGCCAGCAGCCAAGGTCTAGCGGGAGAACCCTACGAGCAGTACTTC,CASSQGLAGEPYEQYF
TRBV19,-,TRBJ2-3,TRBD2,TGTGCCAGTGCACTAGCGGGGCGAAACACAGATACGCAGTATTTT,CASALAGRNTDTQYF
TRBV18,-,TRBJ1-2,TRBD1,TGTGCCAGCTCCTTGGAACAGGGGGCGCGGAACTATGGCTACACCTTC,CASSLEQGARNYGYTF
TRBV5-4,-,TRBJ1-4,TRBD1,TGTGCCAGCAGCTCCCGACAGGGGGAAGAAAAACTGTTTTTT,CASSSRQGEEKLFF
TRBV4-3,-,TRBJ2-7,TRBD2,TGCGCCAGCAGCCCCGAGCGGGGCTCCTACGAGCAGTACTTC,CASSPERGSYEQYF
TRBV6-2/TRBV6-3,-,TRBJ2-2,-,-,CASSSSRQGGTGELFF
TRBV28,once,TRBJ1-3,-,TGTGCCAGCAGGCGAGCAGGGGACTCTGGAAACACCATATATTTT,CASRRAGDSGNTIYF
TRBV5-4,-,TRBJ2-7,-,TGTGCCAGCAGCTTTAGCTCCTACGAGCAGTACTTC,CASSFSSYEQYF
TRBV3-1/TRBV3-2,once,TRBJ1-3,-,TGTGCCAGCAGCCCGCTGAGGCGGGCAGGGGTCGGAAACACCATATATTTT,CASSPLRRAGVGNTIYF
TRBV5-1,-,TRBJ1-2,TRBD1,TGCGCCAGCAGCTTGGGAGGGACAGGCTATGGCTACACCTTC,CASSLGGTGYGYTF
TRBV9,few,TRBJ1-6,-,TGTGCCAGCAGCGTAGAGGGCGGGGCGGATTCACCCCTCCACTTT,CASSVEGGADSPLHF
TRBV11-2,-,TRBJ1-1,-,TGTGCCAGCAGCCAGCAGAGGGCGAATGAAGCTTTCTTT,CASSQQRANEAFF
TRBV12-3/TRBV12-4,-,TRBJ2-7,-,TGTGCCAGCAGTTCCAGGTCCTCGGAGCAGTACTTC,CASSSRSSEQYF
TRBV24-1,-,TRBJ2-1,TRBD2,TGTGCCACCAGTGGCCTGGGACTAGCGGGAGGGCCGGGGTTCACTGAGCAGTTCTTC,CATSGLGLAGGPGFTEQFF
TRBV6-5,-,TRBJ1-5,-,TGTGCCAGCAGTTACTCGTGGAGGGATCAGCCCCAGCATTTT,CASSYSWRDQPQHF
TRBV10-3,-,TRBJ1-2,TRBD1,TGTGCCATCAGTGTTGACAGGGCCTATGGCTACACCTTC,CAISVDRAYGYTF
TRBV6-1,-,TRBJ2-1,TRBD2,TGTGCCAGCAGTGAAGCGCTGCTAGCGGGGGGAGGCAATGAGCAGTTCTTC,CASSEALLAGGGNEQFF
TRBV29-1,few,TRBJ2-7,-,TGCAGCGCGCTTTGGGGGGACTACGAGCAGTACTTC,CSALWGDYEQYF
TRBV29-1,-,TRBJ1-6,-,TGCAGCGTTGGGGCAGATAATTCACCCCTCCACTTT,CSVGADNSPLHF
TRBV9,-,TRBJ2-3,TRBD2,TGTGCCAGCAGCCCCTTCCTAGCGGGCCACACAGATACGCAGTATTTT,CASSPFLAGHTDTQYF
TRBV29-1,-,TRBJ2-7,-,TGCAGCGTTGAAGATCAAGGTACTAGCAGCTACGAGCAGTACTTC,CSVEDQGTSSYEQYF
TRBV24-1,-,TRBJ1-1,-,TGTGCCACCAGTCGGGGGGGGCACTCTGAAGCTTTCTTT,CATSRGGHSEAFF